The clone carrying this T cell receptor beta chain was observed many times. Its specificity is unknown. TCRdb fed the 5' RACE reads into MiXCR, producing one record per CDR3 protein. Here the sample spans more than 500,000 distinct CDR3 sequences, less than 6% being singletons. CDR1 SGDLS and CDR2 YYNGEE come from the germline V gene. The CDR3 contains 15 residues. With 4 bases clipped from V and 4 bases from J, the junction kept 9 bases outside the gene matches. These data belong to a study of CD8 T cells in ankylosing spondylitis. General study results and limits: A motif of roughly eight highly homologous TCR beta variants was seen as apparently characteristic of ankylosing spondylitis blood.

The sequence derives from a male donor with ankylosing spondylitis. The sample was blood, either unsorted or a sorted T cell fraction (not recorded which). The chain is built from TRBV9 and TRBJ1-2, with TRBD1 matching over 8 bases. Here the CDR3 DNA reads TGTGCCAGCAGCACAGGGACAGGAAGGGCCTATGGCTACACCTTC. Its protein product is CASSTGTGRAYGYTF.